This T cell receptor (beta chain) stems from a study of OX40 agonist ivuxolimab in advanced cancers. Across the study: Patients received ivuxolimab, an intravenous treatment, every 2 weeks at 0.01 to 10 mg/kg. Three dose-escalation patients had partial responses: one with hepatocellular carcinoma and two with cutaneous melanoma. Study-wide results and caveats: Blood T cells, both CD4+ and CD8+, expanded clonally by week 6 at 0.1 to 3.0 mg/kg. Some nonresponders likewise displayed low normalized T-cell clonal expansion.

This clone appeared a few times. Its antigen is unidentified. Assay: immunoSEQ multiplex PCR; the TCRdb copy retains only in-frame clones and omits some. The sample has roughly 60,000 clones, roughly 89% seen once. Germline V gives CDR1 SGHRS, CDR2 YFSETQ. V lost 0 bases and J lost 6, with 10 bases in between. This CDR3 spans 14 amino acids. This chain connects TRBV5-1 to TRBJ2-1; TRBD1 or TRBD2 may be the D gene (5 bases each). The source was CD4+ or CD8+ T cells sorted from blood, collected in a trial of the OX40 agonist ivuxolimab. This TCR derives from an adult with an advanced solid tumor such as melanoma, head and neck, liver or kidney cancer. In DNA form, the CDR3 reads TGCGCCAGCAGCTTGGACGGGACCGTCAATGAGCAGTTCTTC. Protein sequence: CASSLDGTVNEQFF.